This is a list of T cell receptor beta chains from one sample in a study of control samples from healthy donors and cancer patients. The repertoire was sequenced with immunoSEQ multiplex PCR; TCRdb's copy has only in-frame clones and lacks some. The sample shows 170,000 or so clones, more than 85% of them seen only once. The sequenced sample consisted of blood. These receptors all come from a woman aged 40 to 50 in good health. Each CDR3 is given with its conserved first and last residue. A D gene is named only where the DNA matches it firmly. Rows give clone size only sometimes, using once, few, many, or a class for an expanded clone.

TRBJ2-3,TRBV7-8,NA,NA,TGTGCCAGCTTCGACCGGGTGGGGGTTCAGAGTACGCAGTATTTT,CASFDRVGVQSTQYF
TRBJ1-1,TRBV7-2,TRBD1,NA,TGTGCCAGCAGCTTAGGCTGGCCGGGACAGGGGTACACTGAAGCTTTCTTT,CASSLGWPGQGYTEAFF
TRBJ2-7,TRBV2,NA,once,TGTGCCAGCATGGGGACTGACCGTTACTACGAGCAGTACTTC,CASMGTDRYYEQYF
TRBJ2-3,TRBV2,NA,NA,TGTGCCAGCAGCGAGGTTGGGGCCACAGATACGCAGTATTTT,CASSEVGATDTQYF
TRBJ1-1,TRBV5-6,TRBD1,NA,TGTGCCAGCAGCTCTTGGACAGGGACGAACACTGAAGCTTTCTTT,CASSSWTGTNTEAFF
TRBJ2-2,TRBV3-1/TRBV3-2,NA,NA,TGTGCCAGCAGCCTCGGGGTCGGGGAGCTGTTTTTT,CASSLGVGELFF
TRBJ1-2,TRBV5-8,TRBD1,NA,TGTGCCAGCAGCTTATCCGGGACAGGGGTTTATGGCTACACCTTC,CASSLSGTGVYGYTF
TRBJ2-5,TRBV6-6,NA,once,TGTGCCAGCAAGGTCCGAGAGACCCAGTACTTC,CASKVRETQYF
TRBJ2-1,TRBV3-1/TRBV3-2,TRBD2,NA,TGTGCCAGCAGCCGAGCGGGGAGTTTTGATGAGCAGTTCTTC,CASSRAGSFDEQFF
TRBJ2-3,TRBV7-9,TRBD2,NA,TGTGCCAGCAGCCCCCGGGGGGGAGAAAACACAGATACGCAGTATTTT,CASSPRGGENTDTQYF
TRBJ1-4,TRBV27,NA,NA,TGTGCCAGCAGTTTAGTGGGGTCCAAGAATGAAAAACTGTTTTTT,CASSLVGSKNEKLFF
TRBJ1-2,TRBV14,TRBD1,NA,TGTGCCAGCAGCCAACTGACAGGGGGCGCGGATGGCTACACCTTC,CASSQLTGGADGYTF
TRBJ2-1,TRBV4-1,NA,NA,TGCGCCAGCAGCCAAGATGCTGAGTACAATGAGCAGTTCTTC,CASSQDAEYNEQFF
TRBJ1-5,TRBV9,NA,NA,TGTGCCAGCAGCCCAGATAGCAATCAGCCCCAGCATTTT,CASSPDSNQPQHF
TRBJ1-2,TRBV5-6,NA,few,TGTGCCAGCAGCTTGGACGACAGCCGTCTCTATGGCTACACCTTC,CASSLDDSRLYGYTF
TRBJ2-1,TRBV3-1/TRBV3-2,TRBD2,NA,TGTGCCAGCAGCCTACGTCCGGGACTAGCGGGGGCCCGGGTTAATGAGCAGTTCTTC,CASSLRPGLAGARVNEQFF
TRBJ1-1,TRBV2,NA,NA,TGTGCCAGCAGGGGGGTGAGGACGCGAACTGAAGCTTTCTTT,CASRGVRTRTEAFF
TRBJ2-3,TRBV7-9,NA,NA,TGTGCCAGCAGCTTCGACACAGATACGCAGTATTTT,CASSFDTDTQYF
TRBJ2-7,TRBV3-1/TRBV3-2,NA,NA,TGTGCCAGCAGCCAATTAAGTCGTGAGCAGTACTTC,CASSQLSREQYF
TRBJ1-2,TRBV7-2,NA,once,TGTGCCAGCAGCTTGAACTCGAGGTCCGGCTACACCTTC,CASSLNSRSGYTF
TRBJ2-7,TRBV19,TRBD2,NA,TGTGCCAGTAGTCCCCTGGGGGGGACCCCCGAGCAGTACTTC,CASSPLGGTPEQYF
TRBJ2-5,TRBV5-4,NA,NA,TGTGCCAGCAGCTTGGGGGCCTTGGGGGCGGGGGCCCAAGAGACCCAGTACTTC,CASSLGALGAGAQETQYF
TRBJ2-7,TRBV12-3/TRBV12-4,NA,NA,TGTGCCAGCAGCTTACAGGTAGAGGGGCAGTACTTC,CASSLQVEGQYF
TRBJ2-5,TRBV4-2,NA,NA,TGTGCCAGCAGCCAAGAGCGAGGGGACACCCAGTACTTC,CASSQERGDTQYF
TRBJ2-2,TRBV19,NA,NA,TGTGCCAGTAGTATACAAGGGGTTTCCGGGGAGCTGTTTTTT,CASSIQGVSGELFF
TRBJ2-7,TRBV4-2,TRBD2,few,TGTGCCAGCAGCCAAACTTTACTAGCGGGGGGGAGCTCCTACGAGCAGTACTTC,CASSQTLLAGGSSYEQYF
TRBJ2-7,TRBV5-5,TRBD1,once,TGTGCCAGCAGCTTAAATGGACAGGCTAGGCTTGAGCAGTACTTC,CASSLNGQARLEQYF
TRBJ1-2,TRBV24-1,NA,once,TGTGCCACCAGTGATTTCCCGAACCCGGAGGCTACTAACTATGGCTACACCTTC,CATSDFPNPEATNYGYTF